This paragraph covers one TCR beta chain sequence. Its antigen is undetermined. TCRdb independently ran MiXCR on the reads; one entry per CDR3 protein. The table lists 680,000 or so distinct CDR3 sequences, roughly 30% of them singletons. CDR3 length: 11 residues. The V and J ends lost 6 bases and 4 bases respectively, with 6 bases between them. These data originate in a study of T cell repertoires in cytomegalovirus infection. Broader study findings: Summed frequency of public TCR beta families distinguished CMV carriers with the relevant HLA.

The sequencing used cultured PBMCs, collected from culture after CMV antigen stimulation. The chain is built from TRBV12-3 or TRBV12-4 and TRBJ1-2, with D uncertain. The receptor comes from a human donor in good health (CMV status not recorded). Some clones in this sample may be carry-over from other donors' samples. CDR3 in DNA: TGTGCCAGCAGCCGTACCTATGGCTACACCTTC. The encoded protein is CASSRTYGYTF.